This T cell receptor (beta chain) is drawn from a study of blood T cell repertoires in COVID-19. About the research overall: Spain, Italy and the United States supplied samples that represented acute and convalescent COVID-19. In each case, the material was cDNA or gDNA derived from T cells, B-cell-depleted T cells, or PBMCs.

In the authors' methods: Nucleated cell number was recorded as an estimate derived from reference gene primer amplification. Libraries were prepared by immunoSEQ multiplex PCR; TCRdb keeps only in-frame clonotypes and omits some of them. That table supplies the V and J calls and clone size; D and trimming were determined from the DNA. The table records under 250,000 clones, roughly 89% of them present only once. Participant reports of clinical history set cohort assignment. The sequence was obtained from a woman between 25 and 40 years old with acute COVID-19. Sequences were obtained from PBMCs or T cells enriched from blood (not recorded which).

The CDR3 protein is CASSPSREALRFLFF. CDR3 bases: TGCGCCAGCAGCCCGTCTAGGGAGGCCCTAAGATTTCTGTTTTTT. The chain carries TRBV5-1 and TRBJ1-4; D call uncertain. CDR1 is SGHRS and CDR2 is YFSETQ in the germline V gene. The V end was cut by 4 bases, the J end by 14 bases, with 24 bases between. The CDR3 runs to 15 residues.